The clone carrying this T cell receptor beta chain has a handful of counts. Its antigen is undetermined. These data belong to a study of cytotoxic CD8 clonotypes in ibrutinib-treated CLL. Study summary: Within the patient group, around twelve were relapsed/refractory and roughly 16 treatment-naive, and 17 were IGHV unmutated. Study-wide points: Samples were collected at differing times from sustained-remission and progressing patients. Whereas clonality rose at ibrutinib response, it declined toward baseline at progression.

Sequencing used immunoSEQ multiplex PCR; TCRdb keeps in-frame clones, though not all of them. The sample records 14,000 or so clones, roughly 70% being singletons. V was clipped by 5 bases and J by 12 bases, with 26 bases between them. This CDR3 has 16 residues. Germline V CDR1 and CDR2: SEHNR, FQNEAQ (reference sequence). The input for sequencing was PBMCs, taken before ibrutinib treatment. The chain joins TRBV7-9 to TRBJ2-1; TRBD1 might be the D (8 bases). The origin of this receptor is a human donor with chronic lymphocytic leukemia. The CDR3 DNA reads TGTGCCAGCAGCACAACCGACAGGGGAGAAGGCGGGGGGCAGTTCTTC. Its protein product is CASSTTDRGEGGGQFF.